Included here is one T cell receptor (beta chain) sequence, with context. Its target is not known. The sample is drawn from a study of shared clonotypes between healthy human individuals. Overall study findings and caveats: Only blood underwent sampling, and tissue repertoires likely differ.

CD4+ cell separation produced CD45RA+ naive and CD45RA-negative memory subsets. It was about 210 ng DNA, 33,000 or so T cell genomes, that sorted-subset replicate PCRs used. The data were produced by immunoSEQ multiplex PCR, yet TCRdb's version contains in-frame clones alone and is incomplete. This table has over a million clones, 98% appearing once. This clonotype was sampled from a man under 40 in good health. Material for sequencing was naive CD4+ T cells sorted from blood. The subset: CD45RA+ positively selected.

This CDR3 is CASSHGTSGNSYNEQFF. The CDR3 region has the DNA TGCGCCAGCAGCCATGGGACTAGCGGGAACTCCTACAATGAGCAGTTCTTC. V and J are TRBV4-3 and TRBJ2-1; 13 nucleotides match TRBD2. Germline CDR1 LGHNA, CDR2 YSLEER. The CDR3 totals 17 residues. V shed 3 bases, J shed 0 bases, and the junction held 2 bases outside the gene matches.